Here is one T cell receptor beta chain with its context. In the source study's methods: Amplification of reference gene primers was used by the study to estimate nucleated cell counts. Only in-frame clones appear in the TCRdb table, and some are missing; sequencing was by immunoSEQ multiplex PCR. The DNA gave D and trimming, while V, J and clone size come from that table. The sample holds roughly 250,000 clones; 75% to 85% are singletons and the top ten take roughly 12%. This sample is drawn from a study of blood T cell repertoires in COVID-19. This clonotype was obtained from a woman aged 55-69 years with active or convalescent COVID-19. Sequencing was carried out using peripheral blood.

CDR3 DNA: TGTGCCAGCAGCTTCGGGGGGGGAGAGACCCAGTACTTC. Translating gives CASSFGGGETQYF. The chain carries TRBV5-4 and TRBJ2-5; TRBD2 aligns across 8 bases. The V segment lost 2 bases and the J segment 4 bases; nucleotides outside the gene matches: 1. Germline loops: CDR1 SGHNT, CDR2 YYREEE (reference sequence). The CDR3 has 13 residues.